The rows below give T cell receptor beta chains drawn from one sample of a study of blood T cell repertoires in COVID-19. Using immunoSEQ multiplex PCR, the repertoire was profiled, and TCRdb retains in-frame clones only, with some absent. The sample lists about 180,000 clones, around 83% seen once, with less than 3.5% in the top ten. Sequencing used peripheral blood. The receptors here all came from a woman aged 25 to 45 with active or convalescent COVID-19. The CDR3 runs from the conserved cysteine through the conserved F or W. The order of the fields is clone size, V gene, J gene, D gene, CDR3 protein, CDR3 DNA. D genes are given only for firm matches. A clone size is listed for some rows: how often the clone was seen (once, few, many), or a class if it is expanded.

-	TRBV7-9	TRBJ2-2	-	CASSLEVSTGELFF	TGTGCCAGCAGCCTAGAAGTTAGCACCGGGGAGCTGTTTTTT
-	TRBV19	TRBJ1-1	TRBD1	CASSMGQGGGAFF	TGTGCCAGTAGTATGGGACAGGGCGGTGGAGCTTTCTTT
-	TRBV29-1	TRBJ1-3	TRBD1	CSAVDRISGNTIYF	TGCAGCGCCGTGGACAGGATCTCTGGAAACACCATATATTTT
once	TRBV6-6	TRBJ1-1	-	CASSYNARGRSTEAFF	TGTGCCAGCAGTTACAACGCAAGGGGCAGGAGCACTGAAGCTTTCTTT
-	TRBV28	TRBJ2-7	-	CASNAGDGSSYEQYF	TGTGCCAGCAACGCCGGGGACGGGAGCTCCTACGAGCAGTACTTC
-	TRBV7-9	TRBJ2-1	TRBD2	CASSFYPTSLLYNEQFF	TGTGCCAGCAGCTTCTACCCGACTAGCCTCCTATACAATGAGCAGTTCTTC
-	TRBV18	TRBJ2-3	-	CASSPVWGPDTQYF	TGTGCCAGCTCACCAGTGTGGGGGCCAGATACGCAGTATTTT
-	TRBV5-1	TRBJ2-5	TRBD2	CASSILAGGETQYF	TGCGCCAGCAGCATCTTAGCGGGAGGAGAGACCCAGTACTTC
-	TRBV5-1	TRBJ2-7	TRBD1	CASSVDRAGEQYF	TGCGCCAGCAGCGTGGACAGGGCTGGGGAGCAGTACTTC
-	TRBV6-2/TRBV6-3	TRBJ1-1	-	CASSYSFGTEAFF	TGTGCCAGCAGTTACTCGTTCGGCACTGAAGCTTTCTTT
-	TRBV11-2	TRBJ2-1	TRBD2	CAIPLAGGLGNEQFF	TGTGCCATACCACTAGCGGGAGGGCTTGGGAATGAGCAGTTCTTC
-	TRBV19	TRBJ2-3	TRBD2	CASSTKTSGMGTDTQYF	TGTGCCAGTAGTACCAAGACTAGCGGGATGGGCACAGATACGCAGTATTTT
-	TRBV19	TRBJ2-1	TRBD2	CASSPPGLAGGNNEQFF	TGTGCCAGTAGCCCACCGGGACTAGCGGGAGGGAACAATGAGCAGTTCTTC
few	TRBV6-5	TRBJ1-2	-	CASTPGGDGYTF	TGTGCCAGCACCCCTGGGGGGGATGGCTACACCTTC
-	TRBV24-1	TRBJ2-3	-	CATSHSGSTDTQYF	TGTGCCACCAGCCACTCAGGAAGCACAGATACGCAGTATTTT
few	TRBV19	TRBJ2-1	TRBD1	CASSPGTGPYNEQFF	TGTGCCAGTTCTCCCGGGACAGGGCCCTACAATGAGCAGTTCTTC
-	TRBV6-5	TRBJ1-1	-	CATTRLDSLFF	TGTGCCACGACCCGACTGGACAGCCTTTTCTTT
-	TRBV6-6	TRBJ2-7	TRBD1	CASSPDRDEQYF	TGTGCCAGCAGCCCCGACAGGGACGAGCAGTACTTC
-	TRBV30	TRBJ1-5	-	CAWSHGSNQPQHF	TGTGCCTGGAGTCACGGTAGCAATCAGCCCCAGCATTTT
-	TRBV28	TRBJ2-7	TRBD2	CASSMVAGWPYEQYF	TGTGCCAGCAGTATGGTAGCGGGATGGCCCTACGAGCAGTACTTC
-	TRBV7-8	TRBJ1-1	-	CASSLAIKGFTEAFF	TGTGCCAGCAGCTTAGCAATAAAGGGGTTCACTGAAGCTTTCTTT
-	TRBV6-7	TRBJ2-1	TRBD2	CASRRVGSSGGNEQFF	TGTGCCAGCAGGAGGGTGGGATCTAGCGGGGGGAATGAGCAGTTCTTC
-	TRBV28	TRBJ1-2	-	CASSSTRDFGVYGYTF	TGTGCCAGCAGTTCGACACGGGACTTTGGGGTCTATGGCTACACCTTC
-	TRBV29-1	TRBJ1-1	TRBD1	CSVDWDRTEAFF	TGCAGCGTTGATTGGGACAGGACCGAAGCTTTCTTT
-	TRBV27	TRBJ2-7	TRBD1	CASSIQGANYEQYF	TGTGCCAGCAGTATACAGGGGGCGAACTACGAGCAGTACTTC
few	TRBV24-1	TRBJ1-5	TRBD1	CATSVKSGGPAGTVNQPQHF	TGTGCCACCAGTGTTAAGTCTGGAGGGCCCGCCGGGACAGTCAATCAGCCCCAGCATTTT
-	TRBV2	TRBJ1-6	TRBD1	CASSAGTGGVPLHF	TGTGCCAGCAGTGCGGGGACAGGGGGTGTGCCCCTCCACTTT
-	TRBV19	TRBJ2-1	TRBD2	CASSRTGTSGPNEQFF	TGTGCCAGTAGTAGAACCGGGACTAGCGGTCCAAATGAGCAGTTCTTC
once	TRBV7-9	TRBJ2-3	TRBD1	CATRDRDGSDTQYF	TGTGCCACCCGGGACAGGGACGGTTCAGATACGCAGTATTTT
-	TRBV7-6	TRBJ2-5	-	CASSLSAERVQETQYF	TGTGCCAGCAGCTTATCCGCGGAAAGAGTCCAAGAGACCCAGTACTTC
-	TRBV5-1	TRBJ2-7	TRBD1	CASSLAPTGDEQYF	TGCGCCAGCAGCTTGGCACCGACAGGGGACGAGCAGTACTTC
-	TRBV27	TRBJ1-4	-	CASTYRPGSEKLFF	TGTGCCAGCACCTATCGACCCGGGTCCGAAAAACTGTTTTTT
-	TRBV5-6	TRBJ2-5	-	CASSRDRQETQYF	TGTGCCAGCAGCCGAGACAGACAAGAGACCCAGTACTTC
-	TRBV7-2	TRBJ2-1	TRBD2	CASSLNSGVYNEQFF	TGTGCCAGCAGCTTAAATAGCGGGGTCTACAATGAGCAGTTCTTC
once	TRBV30	TRBJ1-1	-	CAWSVAGAAGAFF	TGTGCCTGGAGTGTAGCAGGGGCCGCCGGAGCTTTCTTT
-	TRBV7-9	TRBJ1-5	-	CASSAQVAGQPQHF	TGTGCCAGCAGCGCACAAGTTGCGGGACAGCCCCAGCATTTT
-	TRBV24-1	TRBJ2-5	-	CATSDSGFGGTQYF	TGTGCCACCAGTGACTCGGGATTCGGGGGGACCCAGTACTTC
-	TRBV11-3	TRBJ2-3	TRBD1	CASTPGRTGGADTQYF	TGTGCCAGCACCCCAGGTAGGACAGGGGGCGCAGATACGCAGTATTTT
-	TRBV29-1	TRBJ2-3	TRBD2	CSAQAGPSDTQYF	TGCAGCGCGCAAGCGGGACCGTCAGATACGCAGTATTTT
-	TRBV28	TRBJ1-5	TRBD1	CASWGQLINQPQHF	TGTGCCAGCTGGGGACAGCTCATCAATCAGCCCCAGCATTTT
-	TRBV7-9	TRBJ2-2	TRBD1	CASSLDRGLDGELFF	TGTGCCAGCAGCTTAGACAGGGGCCTTGACGGGGAGCTGTTTTTT
-	TRBV25-1	TRBJ2-1	TRBD1	CASSLGQAGAQFF	TGTGCCAGCAGCTTGGGACAGGCCGGTGCGCAGTTCTTC
-	TRBV2	TRBJ1-1	-	CASSERAGDTEAFF	TGTGCCAGCAGTGAAAGGGCGGGGGACACTGAAGCTTTCTTT
few	TRBV4-1	TRBJ1-1	TRBD1	CASSQGQGAIEAFF	TGCGCCAGCAGCCAGGGACAGGGGGCGATTGAAGCTTTCTTT
-	TRBV7-2	TRBJ1-6	-	CASSLAGGQLIGSPLHF	TGTGCCAGCAGCTTAGCAGGCGGGCAGCTTATTGGTTCACCCCTCCACTTT
few	TRBV10-3	TRBJ2-1	-	CAISAAWSSYNEQFF	TGTGCCATCAGTGCGGCCTGGAGCTCCTACAATGAGCAGTTCTTC
few	TRBV3-1/TRBV3-2	TRBJ2-3	-	CASRRDSTDTQYF	TGTGCCAGCAGACGGGACTCCACAGATACGCAGTATTTT
-	TRBV24-1	TRBJ1-5	TRBD1	CATSDLSRTGSKSNQPQHF	TGTGCCACCAGTGATTTATCCAGGACAGGGTCGAAGAGCAATCAGCCCCAGCATTTT
-	TRBV19	TRBJ1-1	-	CASSRGMNTEAFF	TGTGCCAGTAGTAGAGGGATGAACACTGAAGCTTTCTTT
medium-sized	TRBV10-3	TRBJ2-7	TRBD1	CAISTSGQGSYSYEQYF	TGTGCCATCAGTACCTCGGGACAGGGATCATACTCCTACGAGCAGTACTTC
-	TRBV6-4	TRBJ2-3	-	CASSSTGGGTDTQYF	TGTGCCAGCAGTTCCACCGGAGGGGGCACAGATACGCAGTATTTT
few	TRBV11-3	TRBJ1-1	-	CASSLGGFGRRTEAFF	TGTGCCAGCAGCTTAGGAGGGTTCGGGAGAAGGACTGAAGCTTTCTTT
-	TRBV6-5	TRBJ2-7	TRBD1	CASRRDRGREQYF	TGTGCCAGCAGACGAGACAGGGGCCGCGAGCAGTACTTC
-	TRBV3-1/TRBV3-2	TRBJ1-6	-	CASSRRERNSPLHF	TGTGCCAGCAGCCGCAGGGAAAGGAATTCACCCCTCCACTTT
-	TRBV28	TRBJ1-2	-	CASSLGAYRVGYTF	TGTGCCAGCAGTTTAGGGGCCTACAGAGTCGGCTACACCTTC
-	TRBV5-4	TRBJ1-2	-	CASSSGENYGYTF	TGTGCCAGCAGCTCGGGGGAAAACTATGGCTACACCTTC
-	TRBV19	TRBJ1-5	-	CASSIGGSGLGQPQHF	TGTGCCAGTAGTATAGGGGGATCAGGGTTGGGGCAGCCCCAGCATTTT
-	TRBV25-1	TRBJ1-2	TRBD1	CASREAQGAGGYTF	TGTGCCAGCAGGGAAGCACAGGGGGCCGGTGGCTACACCTTC